Below, 26 T cell receptor beta chains from the same sample are listed, as sequenced in a study of CD8+CD57+ T cells in acquired aplastic anemia. The template for TCR beta VDJ and CDR3 sequence profiling was genomic DNA. TCRdb independently ran MiXCR on the reads; one entry per CDR3 protein. The sample has 180,000 or so distinct CDR3 sequences, approximately 49% seen once; the top ten hold 2.5% to 3.5%. The sample consisted of sorted CD4+, CD8+, or CD8+CD57+ T cells (not recorded which) from PBMCs. The receptors here all came from a human donor in good health.

The V call is TRBV7-8, the J call TRBJ1-3; D uncertain. This CDR3 region has 14 residues. Germline V CDR1 and CDR2: SGHVS, FQNEAQ. Trimming pared 5 bases from V and 0 bases from J, leaving 8 bases between. Here the CDR3 DNA reads TGTGCCAGCAGCCGCAGGAGCTCTGGAAACACCATATATTTT. Its translation: CASSRRSSGNTIYF.

The genes are TRBV19 and TRBJ1-2, with a tentative D call TRBD1 (6 bases). The V end was cut by 7 bases, the J end by 14 bases, with 20 bases between. The CDR3 spans 12 residues. Germline assignment: CDR1 LNHDA and CDR2 SQIVND (reference sequence). In DNA form, the CDR3 reads TGTGCCAGTACTCCCATAGCGGGAGGGACAACCTTC. Translation: CASTPIAGGTTF.

This clonotype was observed many times. The V gene is TRBV20-1, the J gene TRBJ2-7; 9 positions match TRBD2. Germline CDR1 is DFQATT and CDR2 is SNEGSKA (reference sequence). CDR3 length equals 15 residues. V shed 2 bases and J 2 bases; nucleotides not matched to a gene: 7. The CDR3, as DNA: TGCAGTGCTAGACAAAGGACTAGCGCTACCTACGAGCAGTACTTC. Translation: CSARQRTSATYEQYF.

The chain has TRBV4-1 and TRBJ1-5; D perhaps matches TRBD1 (5 bases). Per germline, CDR1 MGHRA and CDR2 YSYEKL. V lost 0 bases to trimming and J lost 3 bases, with 15 bases between them. This CDR3 comprises 17 residues. CDR3 amino acids: CASSQDGTSGNNQPQHF. Written as DNA, the CDR3 is TGCGCCAGCAGCCAAGACGGGACTAGCGGGAACAATCAGCCCCAGCATTTT.

The chain carries TRBV25-1 and TRBJ2-7; D call uncertain. With 5 bases removed from V and 6 bases from J, the gap between germline ends came to 14 bases. There are 13 residues in the CDR3. The germline gives CDR1 MGHDK, CDR2 SYGVNS. This CDR3 is CASSLMGIGEQYF. CDR3 DNA sequence: TGTGCCAGCAGTTTAATGGGTATCGGCGAGCAGTACTTC.

This clonotype was recorded many times. The chain combines TRBV7-8 with TRBJ2-1; 8 bases agree with TRBD2. This CDR3 spans 16 amino acids. V lost 2 bases to trimming and J lost 3 bases; unmatched junction nucleotides: 6. CDR1 and CDR2 from the germline V gene are SGHVS and FQNEAQ. CDR3 DNA sequence: TGTGCCAGCAGCTTATTTAGGACTAGCAGCTACAATGAGCAGTTCTTC. This translates into CASSLFRTSSYNEQFF.

The V and J genes are TRBV18 and TRBJ2-6; 8 bases map to TRBD1. J lost 4 bases, V lost 2 bases, and 10 bases had no gene match. Germline CDR1 is KGHSH and CDR2 is LQKENI. The CDR3 runs 18 residues. The CDR3 bases are TGTGCCAGCTCACCATGGACAGGGAAAGGTTCCGGGGCCAACGTCCTGACTTTC. Its protein product is CASSPWTGKGSGANVLTF.

This clonotype occurred a few times. This sequence joins TRBV3-1 and TRBJ2-1, with 10 nucleotides matching TRBD2. The CDR3 is 15 residues long. CDR1 is LGHDT, CDR2 YNNKEL, per germline (reference sequence). The junction had 8 bases not matched to a gene; V was cut back by 4 bases and J by 8 bases. The CDR3 is CASSLSSGSPYEQFF. In DNA form, the CDR3 reads TGTGCCAGCAGCCTTTCTAGCGGGAGTCCTTATGAGCAGTTCTTC.

There are many counts of this clonotype. CDR3 amino acids: CSARRGATNQPQHF. CDR3 nucleotides: TGCAGTGCTAGAAGAGGGGCGACCAATCAGCCCCAGCATTTT. This chain uses TRBV20-1 with TRBJ1-5, with D perhaps TRBD1 (5 bases). Trimming stripped 2 bases from V and 3 bases from J, with 11 bases between. CDR3 length: 14 residues. Germline V gene data show CDR1 as DFQATT and CDR2 as SNEGSKA (reference sequence).

Concerning this clonotype itself: This clone may be a read error of a much larger clone one base away. V and J are TRBV6-2 or TRBV6-3 and TRBJ2-7; D remains ambiguous. The CDR3 runs to 12 residues. CDR1 is MNHEY and CDR2 is SVGEGT in the germline V gene. The CDR3 loop reads CASRSNSYERYF. Written as DNA, the CDR3 is TGTGCCAGCAGATCCAACTCCTACGAGCGGTACTTC.

With respect to this clonotype: Sequence at one end of the junction differs from germline and may be a read error. V gene TRBV15 combines with J gene TRBJ1-1, with a possible D match to TRBD1 (5 bases). The CDR3 runs 13 residues. Germline V gene sequence: CDR1 LNHNV, CDR2 YYDKDF (reference sequence). The CDR3, as DNA: TGTGCCACCGGCAGAGGTGGGGGGGCTGAAGCTTTCTTT. The encoded protein is CATGRGGGAEAFF.

This rearrangement joins TRBV29-1 to TRBJ2-7, with D possibly being TRBD1 (6 bases). Trimming left V 7 bases short and J 3 bases short, with 22 bases between. This CDR3 has 15 amino acids. Germline CDR1 SQVTM, CDR2 ANQGSEA. DNA of the CDR3: TGCAGCGGGGTCCAAGGGGGTTTGGACCGCTACGAGCAGTACTTC. It codes for CSGVQGGLDRYEQYF.

This chain joins TRBV20-1 and TRBJ1-6, with unresolved D. V was cut by 6 bases and J by 11 bases, with 14 bases left in between. The CDR3 length is 12 residues. Germline lookup yields CDR1 DFQATT and CDR2 SNEGSKA (reference sequence). CDR3 amino acids: CSARKQTPPLHF. The CDR3 DNA sequence: TGCAGTGCACGAAAGCAGACTCCACCCCTCCACTTT.

This clonotype was counted at least ten times. The chain is built from TRBV7-2 and TRBJ1-2, with 7 bases matching TRBD1. CDR1 is SGHTA and CDR2 is FQGNSA in the germline V gene. This CDR3 has 13 residues. Unmatched junction bases numbered 5, after V lost 4 bases and J lost 6 bases. CDR3 loop: CASSSTGLNGYTF. In DNA form, the CDR3 reads TGTGCCAGCAGCTCGACAGGGTTAAATGGCTACACCTTC.

This rearrangement joins TRBV7-3 to TRBJ2-5, with unresolved D. CDR1 and CDR2 (germline): SGHTA, FQGTGA. Trimming pared 1 base from V and 7 bases from J, leaving 7 bases between. The CDR3 has 12 amino acids. In nucleotides, the CDR3 is TGTGCCAGCAGCTTAATGTCCGGGACCCAGTACTTC. Its protein product is CASSLMSGTQYF. Variable domain in full (rest from reference TRBV7-3 and TRBJ2-5): GAGVSQTPSNKVTEKGKYVELRCDPISGHTALYWYRQSLGQGPEFLIYFQGTGAADDSGLPNDRFFAVRPEGSVSTLKIQRTERGDSAVYLCASSLMSGTQYFGPGTRLLVL.

The table lists this clonotype with a few counts. The V and J genes are TRBV20-1 and TRBJ2-5, with 10 bases lining up with TRBD1. Germline CDR1 DFQATT, CDR2 SNEGSKA (reference sequence). The CDR3 sequence is 14 residues long. The CDR3 nucleotides are TGCAGCCTACCGGGGACAGGGGAACAAGAGACCCAGTACTTC. Its translation is CSLPGTGEQETQYF.

The chain combines TRBV2 with TRBJ1-5; the D gene is possibly TRBD1 (6 bases). CDR3 size: 13 residues. Trimming pared 6 bases from V and 10 bases from J, leaving 16 bases between. CDR1 and CDR2 from the germline V gene are SNHLY and FYNNEI. The CDR3 DNA follows: TGTGCCAGCAGAAGGGACACCGACTTTCCCCAGCATTTT. Its translation: CASRRDTDFPQHF.

The DNA for the CDR3 is TGCGCCAGCAGTGGCGCCAACACAGATACGCAGTATTTT. Amino acids: CASSGANTDTQYF. This rearrangement joins TRBV10-1 to TRBJ2-3; the D is unclear. CDR3 length: 13 residues. V lost 4 bases, J lost 2 bases, and 7 bases lay in between. Germline V gives CDR1 WNHNN, CDR2 SYGVQD (reference sequence).

This clonotype was seen a handful of times. This sequence joins TRBV6-1 and TRBJ2-1, with 9 bases lining up with TRBD2. The length of the CDR3 is 15 residues. J was trimmed by 12 bases and V by 2 bases; bases with no gene match: 11. Per germline, CDR1 MNHNS and CDR2 SASEGT. CDR3 bases: TGTGCCAGCAGTGAACCAGCGGGAGGCGTCTTTGGGCAGTTCTTC. It encodes CASSEPAGGVFGQFF.

The V gene is TRBV5-6, the J gene TRBJ2-2, with a possible D match to TRBD2 (7 bases). CDR1 and CDR2 (germline): SGHDT, YYEEEE. V dropped 4 bases and J dropped 4 bases, with 17 bases sitting between them. CDR3 length: 16 residues. CDR3 protein: CASSGEGRGSTGELFF. CDR3 DNA: TGTGCCAGCAGCGGGGAGGGCAGGGGAAGCACCGGGGAGCTGTTTTTT.

The chain combines TRBV6-2 or TRBV6-3 with TRBJ2-3; perhaps D is TRBD1 or TRBD2 (5 bases each). V lost 5 bases to trimming and J lost 2 bases, with 20 bases between them. Germline CDR1 MNHEY, CDR2 SVGEGT. The CDR3 extends over 17 amino acids. Here the CDR3 DNA reads TGTGCCAGCAGTGGTACGCTCGGGACCCCTACCACAGATACGCAGTATTTT. It is translated as CASSGTLGTPTTDTQYF.

This clonotype has ten or more counts. CDR3 protein: CASSLGQAYSPLHF. Written as DNA, the CDR3 is TGTGCCAGCAGCCTGGGACAAGCCTATTCACCCCTCCACTTT. V gene TRBV5-4 combines with J gene TRBJ1-6; D possibly corresponds to TRBD1 (6 bases). The V end lost 4 bases, the J end lost 8 bases, and 13 bases lay between the germline ends. The germline gives CDR1 SGHNT, CDR2 YYREEE (reference sequence). The length of the CDR3 is 14 residues.

The rearrangement joins TRBV20-1 to TRBJ1-1; D remains unclear. Trimming stripped 5 bases from V and 1 base from J, with 11 bases between. CDR3 length: 13 amino acids. Looked up from germline, CDR1 is DFQATT and CDR2 is SNEGSKA (reference sequence). CDR3 sequence reads: CSAPGLANTEAFF. In nucleotides, the CDR3 is TGCAGTGCTCCTGGACTGGCGAACACTGAAGCTTTCTTT.

This chain joins TRBV2 and TRBJ2-5; TRBD2 aligns across 8 bases. The CDR3 loop spans 13 amino acids. Germline loops: CDR1 SNHLY, CDR2 FYNNEI. The J segment lost 5 bases and the V segment lost 4 bases, leaving 3 bases of the junction unmatched. The CDR3 sequence: CASSGSGGETQYF. The CDR3 DNA reads TGTGCCAGCAGTGGTTCGGGGGGGGAGACCCAGTACTTC.

This clonotype has a handful of counts. The CDR3 DNA reads as TGTGCCAGCTCCTCCGGGGGGACAGCTAATGAAAAACTGTTTTTT. Translating it yields CASSSGGTANEKLFF. The chain links TRBV27 to TRBJ1-4; 7 bases fit TRBD1. This CDR3 comprises 15 residues. CDR1 MNHEY and CDR2 SMNVEV come from the germline V gene (reference sequence). V was clipped by 8 bases and J by 3 bases; unmatched bases: 9.

This clonotype was counted ten times or more. The chain couples TRBV20-1 to TRBJ2-7; 11 bases agree with TRBD2. Germline V gene sequence: CDR1 DFQATT, CDR2 SNEGSKA (reference sequence). Trimming removed 5 bases from V and 3 bases from J; junction bases left unmatched: 6. The CDR3 has 14 amino acids. The CDR3 nucleotides are TGCAGTGCTCCCGGACTAGCGGGTCTCTACGAGCAGTACTTC. Its translation: CSAPGLAGLYEQYF.